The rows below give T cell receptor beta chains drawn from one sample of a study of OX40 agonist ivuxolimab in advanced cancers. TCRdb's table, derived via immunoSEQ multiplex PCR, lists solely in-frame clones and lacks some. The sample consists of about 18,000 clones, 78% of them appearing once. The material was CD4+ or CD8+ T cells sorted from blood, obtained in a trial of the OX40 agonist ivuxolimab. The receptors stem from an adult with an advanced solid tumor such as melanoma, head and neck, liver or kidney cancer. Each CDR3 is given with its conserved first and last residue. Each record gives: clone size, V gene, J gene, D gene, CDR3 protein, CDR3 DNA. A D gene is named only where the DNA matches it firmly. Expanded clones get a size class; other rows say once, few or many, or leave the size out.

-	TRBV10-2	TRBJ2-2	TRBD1	CASSIRQGRELFF	TGCGCCAGCAGCATTAGACAGGGGAGGGAGCTGTTTTTT
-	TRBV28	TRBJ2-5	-	CASSLYSRETQYF	TGTGCCAGCAGTTTATATTCGAGAGAGACCCAGTACTTC
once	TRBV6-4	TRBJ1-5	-	CASARTPGGDQPQHF	TGTGCCAGCGCGCGTACCCCCGGGGGCGATCAGCCCCAGCATTTT
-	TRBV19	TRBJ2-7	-	CASSIRDKTSYEQYF	TGTGCCAGTAGTATTCGGGACAAAACCTCCTACGAGCAGTACTTC
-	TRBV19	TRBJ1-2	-	CASSTRDPGNGYTF	TGTGCCAGTAGTACCCGGGACCCGGGAAATGGCTACACCTTC
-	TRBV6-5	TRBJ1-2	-	CASSLTWTASGYTF	TGTGCCAGCAGTCTTACTTGGACCGCCTCTGGCTACACCTTC
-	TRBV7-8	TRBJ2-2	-	CASSLAGGTGELFF	TGTGCCAGCAGCTTAGCAGGGGGAACCGGGGAGCTGTTTTTT
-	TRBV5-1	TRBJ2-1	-	CASSLVWGEQFF	TGCGCCAGCAGCTTGGTTTGGGGGGAGCAGTTCTTC
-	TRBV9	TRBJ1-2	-	CASSVGQGNYGYTF	TGTGCCAGCAGCGTAGGGCAGGGGAACTATGGCTACACCTTC
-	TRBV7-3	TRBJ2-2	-	CASSLGQGHTGELFF	TGTGCCAGCAGCCTTGGGCAGGGCCACACCGGGGAGCTGTTTTTT
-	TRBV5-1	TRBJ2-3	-	CASSRGTSTDTQYF	TGCGCCAGCAGCCGGGGGACTAGCACAGATACGCAGTATTTT
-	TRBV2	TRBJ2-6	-	CASTFDGSSGANVLTF	TGTGCCAGCACCTTCGACGGGAGCTCTGGGGCCAACGTCCTGACTTTC
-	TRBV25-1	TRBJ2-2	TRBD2	CASSGGTSGRLGELFF	TGTGCCAGCAGTGGGGGGACTAGCGGGAGGCTCGGGGAGCTGTTTTTT
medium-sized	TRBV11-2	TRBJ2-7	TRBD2	CASSLVGGALEQYF	TGTGCCAGCAGCTTAGTGGGAGGGGCCCTCGAGCAGTACTTC
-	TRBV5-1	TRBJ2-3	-	CASSQTGTQYF	TGCGCCAGCAGTCAGACAGGCACGCAGTATTTT
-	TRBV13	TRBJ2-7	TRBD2	CASSLSSGSRSEQYF	TGTGCCAGCAGCTTATCTAGCGGGAGTCGTAGCGAGCAGTACTTC
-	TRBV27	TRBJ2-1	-	CASSIQGKSYNEQFF	TGTGCCAGTTCGATCCAGGGGAAATCATACAATGAGCAGTTCTTC
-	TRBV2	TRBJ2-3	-	CASSAFSGETDTQYF	TGTGCCAGCAGTGCATTCTCGGGGGAAACAGATACGCAGTATTTT
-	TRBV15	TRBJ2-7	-	CATSRAPFDEQYF	TGTGCCACCAGCAGAGCCCCGTTTGACGAGCAGTACTTC
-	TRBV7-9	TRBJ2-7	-	CASSLGGTYYEQYF	TGTGCCAGCAGCTTAGGGGGCACCTACTACGAGCAGTACTTC
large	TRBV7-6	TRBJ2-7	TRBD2	CASSSLAGTVSEQYF	TGTGCCAGCAGCTCGCTAGCGGGAACGGTAAGCGAGCAGTACTTC
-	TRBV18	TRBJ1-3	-	CASSFSGGSGNTIYF	TGTGCCAGCTCGTTCTCGGGGGGCTCTGGAAACACCATATATTTT
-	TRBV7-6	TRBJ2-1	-	CASSPTPTRGGNEQFF	TGTGCCAGCAGCCCCACCCCGACAAGAGGTGGGAATGAGCAGTTCTTC
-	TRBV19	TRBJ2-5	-	CASSSRRYQETQYF	TGTGCCAGTAGTAGCCGACGGTACCAAGAGACCCAGTACTTC
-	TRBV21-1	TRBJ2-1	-	CASSKKRGNRGGSYNEQFF	TGTGCCAGCAGCAAAAAACGAGGGAACAGGGGGGGTTCCTACAATGAGCAGTTCTTC
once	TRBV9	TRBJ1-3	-	CASSVESRGSSGNTIYF	TGTGCCAGCAGCGTAGAATCCCGGGGCAGCTCTGGAAACACCATATATTTT
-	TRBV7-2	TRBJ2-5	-	CASSPGRTTVVNQETQYF	TGTGCCAGCAGCCCCGGACGGACGACCGTGGTAAACCAAGAGACCCAGTACTTC
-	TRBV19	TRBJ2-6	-	CASSILGTGANVLTF	TGTGCCAGTAGTATATTGGGAACTGGGGCCAACGTCCTGACTTTC
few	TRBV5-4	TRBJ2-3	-	CASSLGSGVSTDTQYF	TGTGCCAGCAGCTTGGGCTCGGGAGTGAGCACAGATACGCAGTATTTT
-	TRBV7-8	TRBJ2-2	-	CASSPDRRDTGELFF	TGTGCCAGCAGCCCGGACCGAAGGGACACCGGGGAGCTGTTTTTT
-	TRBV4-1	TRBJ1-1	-	CASSQERGRGMNTEAFF	TGCGCCAGCAGCCAAGAACGTGGAAGGGGGATGAACACTGAAGCTTTCTTT
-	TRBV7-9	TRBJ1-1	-	CASSAYSGAEAFF	TGTGCCAGCAGCGCGTACTCGGGGGCTGAAGCTTTCTTT
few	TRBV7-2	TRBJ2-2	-	CASSGGTTNTGELFF	TGTGCCAGCAGCGGGGGGACGACGAACACCGGGGAGCTGTTTTTT
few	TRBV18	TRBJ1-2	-	CASSPPNGADYGYTF	TGTGCCAGCTCACCACCCAATGGGGCAGACTATGGCTACACCTTC
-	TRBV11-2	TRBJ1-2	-	CASSRDRSNYGYTF	TGTGCCAGCAGCAGGGACCGCTCTAACTATGGCTACACCTTC
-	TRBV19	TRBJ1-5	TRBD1	CASSVGQSNQPQHF	TGTGCCAGTAGCGTGGGACAGAGCAATCAGCCCCAGCATTTT
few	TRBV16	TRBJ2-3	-	CASSLSLDTQYF	TGTGCCAGCAGCCTTTCGTTGGATACGCAGTATTTT
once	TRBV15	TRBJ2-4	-	CATSGVTGAKNIQYF	TGTGCCACCAGCGGCGTTACAGGGGCCAAAAACATTCAGTACTTC
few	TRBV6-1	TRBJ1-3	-	CASSEQGRAGNTIYF	TGTGCCAGCAGTGAGCAAGGGAGGGCTGGAAACACCATATATTTT
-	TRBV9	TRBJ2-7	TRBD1	CASSPSGTGGYEQYF	TGTGCCAGCAGCCCTAGCGGGACAGGGGGTTACGAGCAGTACTTC
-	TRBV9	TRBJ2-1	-	CASSAQGNSYNEQFF	TGTGCCAGCAGCGCCCAGGGAAATTCCTACAATGAGCAGTTCTTC
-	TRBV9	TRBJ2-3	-	CASSVDIGERRATDTQYF	TGTGCCAGCAGCGTAGATATTGGGGAGCGGCGTGCCACAGATACGCAGTATTTT
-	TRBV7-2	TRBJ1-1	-	CASSLAPVQKKEAFF	TGTGCCAGCAGCTTAGCGCCAGTACAGAAAAAAGAAGCTTTCTTT
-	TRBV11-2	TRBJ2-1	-	CASSLDGQPYNEQFF	TGTGCCAGCAGCTTAGACGGACAGCCGTACAATGAGCAGTTCTTC
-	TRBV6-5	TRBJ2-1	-	CASSYLNEQFF	TGTGCCAGCAGTTACTTGAATGAGCAGTTCTTC
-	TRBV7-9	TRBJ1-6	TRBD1	CASAPGQGGSPLHF	TGTGCCAGCGCTCCGGGACAGGGAGGTTCACCCCTCCACTTT
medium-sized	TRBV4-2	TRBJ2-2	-	CASSQATAYDGELFF	TGTGCCAGCAGCCAAGCAACTGCCTATGACGGGGAGCTGTTTTTT
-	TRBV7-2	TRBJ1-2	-	CASSVDMRGYTF	TGTGCCAGCAGCGTGGATATGCGTGGCTACACCTTC
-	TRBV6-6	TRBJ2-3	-	CASSSGQHTDTQYF	TGTGCCAGCAGTTCTGGACAGCACACAGATACGCAGTATTTT
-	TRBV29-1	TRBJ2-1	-	CSVAGSIDYNEQFF	TGCAGCGTTGCGGGGAGTATAGACTACAATGAGCAGTTCTTC
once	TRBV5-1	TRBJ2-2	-	CASGLADKGELFF	TGCGCCAGCGGTCTGGCCGACAAGGGGGAGCTGTTTTTT
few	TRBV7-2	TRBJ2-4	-	CASSLTGGGIQYF	TGTGCCAGCAGCCTCACAGGGGGGGGCATTCAGTACTTC
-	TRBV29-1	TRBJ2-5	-	CSAGDRLQETQYF	TGCAGCGCTGGGGACCGTTTGCAAGAGACCCAGTACTTC
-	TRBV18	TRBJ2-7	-	CASSPGRGGTSYEQYF	TGTGCCAGCTCACCGGGTAGGGGCGGGACCTCCTACGAGCAGTACTTC